The 20 T cell receptor beta chains below all came from one sample that was sequenced in a study of blood T cell repertoires in COVID-19. Libraries were prepared by immunoSEQ multiplex PCR; TCRdb keeps only in-frame clonotypes and omits some of them. The table includes some 150,000 clones, 70% to 80% detected once. The sequencing sample was made of peripheral blood. These receptors were obtained from a woman aged 65 to 85 with COVID-19, enrolled during active disease.

The chain couples TRBV2 to TRBJ1-1; no clear D. Trimming shortened V by 8 bases and J by 4 bases, and 11 bases separated the two germline ends. This CDR3 comprises 12 residues. Germline-derived CDR1 and CDR2 are SNHLY and FYNNEI. This CDR3 is CASRNSGTEAFF. The CDR3 coding sequence is TGTGCCAGCCGAAACAGTGGCACTGAAGCTTTCTTT.

CDR3 sequence (DNA): TGTGCCAGCAGGGACTTCCAAGAGACCCAGTACTTC. This codes for CASRDFQETQYF. The chain couples TRBV6-5 to TRBJ2-5, with D perhaps TRBD2 (5 bases). V lost 6 bases, J lost 1 base, and 6 bases lay in between. The germline V gene has CDR1 MNHEY and CDR2 SVGAGI. This CDR3 has 12 amino acids.

The rearrangement links TRBV14 to TRBJ1-4; 8 bases align to TRBD1. Germline V lookup: CDR1 SGHDN, CDR2 FVKESK. With 3 bases clipped from V and 8 bases from J, the junction kept 8 bases outside the gene matches. The CDR3 is 15 amino acids. The CDR3 region is CASSQRTGLWEKLFF. The CDR3 DNA is TGTGCCAGCAGCCAGAGGACAGGGCTATGGGAAAAACTGTTTTTT.

The chain employs TRBV19 and TRBJ2-1; TRBD1 matches at 7 bases. This CDR3 comprises 13 residues. Per the germline V gene, CDR1 is LNHDA and CDR2 is SQIVND (reference sequence). V lost 6 bases, J lost 5 bases, and 4 bases stayed unmatched. The CDR3 loop reads CASRGTENNEQFF. CDR3 DNA: TGTGCCAGTAGGGGGACAGAAAACAATGAGCAGTTCTTC.

This clone was observed a handful of times. The V gene is TRBV3-1 (or the pseudogene TRBV3-2), the J gene TRBJ2-7, with 8 bases lining up with TRBD1. CDR3 size: 18 residues. Germline V gene sequence: CDR1 LGHDT, CDR2 YNNKEL (reference sequence). With 0 bases clipped from V and 5 bases from J, the junction kept 15 bases outside the gene matches. The CDR3 DNA sequence: TGTGCCAGCAGCCAAGACCTACCGACAGGGGTAATGAGGAACGAGCAGTACTTC. Translating gives CASSQDLPTGVMRNEQYF.

V is TRBV7-2 and J is TRBJ2-5; 8 nucleotides agree with TRBD1. CDR3 length: 15 residues. The V segment lost 1 base and the J segment 5 bases; nucleotides outside the gene matches: 6. Germline V lookup: CDR1 SGHTA, CDR2 FQGNSA. CDR3 nucleotides: TGTGCCAGCAGCTTAGACCGACAGGGGTGGGAGACCCAGTACTTC. Its protein is CASSLDRQGWETQYF.

The gene calls are TRBV21-1 and TRBJ2-5; TRBD2, as called in the table, went unchecked against the DNA. TRBV21-1 is assigned pseudogene status. CDR3 length equals 10 residues. DNA of the CDR3: TGTGCCAGCAGCAGAGATCCCCAGTACTTC. It yields the protein CASSRDPQYF.

This chain links TRBV7-2 with TRBJ1-2, with D hard to call. The germline CDR1 and CDR2 sequences are SGHTA and FQGNSA. Deletions cut 3 bases from V and 7 bases from J, with 18 bases between. This CDR3 spans 15 amino acids. CDR3 nucleotides: TGTGCCAGCAGCTTCCCGGCGGGTGGGGTATTTGGCTACACCTTC. As protein: CASSFPAGGVFGYTF.

On this clone itself: In the same sample, other DNA sequences code for this CDR3. The chain employs TRBV9 and TRBJ1-6; TRBD1 matches at 9 bases. This CDR3 has 14 amino acids. Per germline, CDR1 SGDLS and CDR2 YYNGEE. Trimming at V came to 3 bases and at J to 14 bases, leaving 9 bases not matched to a gene. The CDR3 coding sequence is TGTGCCAGCAGCGCGGACAGGGGACTTGGGTCCCTCCACTTT. Translation gives CASSADRGLGSLHF.

The chain couples TRBV6-6 to TRBJ1-6; D unresolved. The germline gives CDR1 MNHNY, CDR2 SVGAGI (reference sequence). The CDR3 loop spans 19 amino acids. Trimming took off 5 bases at V and 9 bases at J, with 29 bases between the two ends. Here the CDR3 reads CASSPIVGGFLRLGSPLHF. CDR3 in DNA: TGTGCCAGCAGTCCCATCGTCGGCGGCTTCCTTCGGCTAGGTTCACCCCTCCACTTT.

This rearrangement joins TRBV7-2 to TRBJ1-5; D is unclear. V shed 4 bases and J shed 2 bases, with 12 bases lying between them. Germline V lookup: CDR1 SGHTA, CDR2 FQGNSA. There are 15 residues in the CDR3. The CDR3 sequence is CASSSQVYGNQPQHF. The DNA of the CDR3 is TGTGCCAGCAGCTCTCAGGTTTACGGCAATCAGCCCCAGCATTTT.

V gene TRBV2 combines with J gene TRBJ1-1; D perhaps matches TRBD1 (5 bases). This CDR3 region has 12 residues. From germline, CDR1 is SNHLY and CDR2 FYNNEI. DNA for the CDR3: TGTGTCGGAGGGGAGTGGAACACTGAAGCTTTCTTT. Encoded protein: CVGGEWNTEAFF.

The chain couples TRBV7-2 to TRBJ1-4; the D is unclear. The CDR3 totals 15 residues. The germline V gene encodes CDR1 SGHTA and CDR2 FQGNSA. With 5 bases removed from V and 8 bases from J, the gap between germline ends came to 18 bases. The CDR3 loop reads CASSPSTRGGEKLFF. CDR3 in DNA: TGTGCCAGCAGCCCCTCGACACGGGGAGGCGAAAAACTGTTTTTT.

This chain joins TRBV4-3 and TRBJ2-1; a possible D gene is TRBD2 (7 bases). CDR3 length: 17 amino acids. V gave up 4 bases and J gave up 0 bases, with 16 bases separating them. The germline V gene encodes CDR1 LGHNA and CDR2 YSLEER. The CDR3 spells CASSPKGGPSSYNEQFF. The CDR3 nucleotides read TGCGCCAGCAGCCCCAAGGGGGGGCCAAGCTCCTACAATGAGCAGTTCTTC.

V is TRBV7-2 and J is TRBJ1-2; 11 nucleotides line up with TRBD1. CDR1 is SGHTA and CDR2 is FQGNSA in the germline V gene. The J segment lost 4 bases and the V segment lost 1 base, leaving 8 bases of the junction unmatched. The CDR3 runs 17 residues. The CDR3 is CASSLGTGGSSSYGYTF. As DNA, the CDR3 is TGTGCCAGCAGCTTAGGGACAGGGGGCAGTAGTTCCTATGGCTACACCTTC.

This clone was observed a handful of times. The chain joins TRBV24-1 to TRBJ2-5; 9 bases line up with TRBD1. The CDR3 totals 15 residues. J was trimmed by 5 bases and V by 4 bases; bases with no gene match: 7. Germline lookup yields CDR1 KGHDR and CDR2 SFDVKD. The CDR3 bases are TGTGCCACCAGTGACGGGACAGGGTTGGGGGAGACCCAGTACTTC. This translates into CATSDGTGLGETQYF.

V gene TRBV10-3 combines with J gene TRBJ2-5; 7 bases align to TRBD1. Unmatched junction bases numbered 5, after V lost 2 bases and J lost 2 bases. The CDR3 covers 15 residues. Germline V gene data show CDR1 as ENHRY and CDR2 as SYGVKD. The CDR3 protein is CAISEGRDRQETQYF. CDR3 sequence (DNA): TGTGCCATCAGTGAGGGCCGGGACAGACAAGAGACCCAGTACTTC.

CDR3 in amino acids: CASSFLQGSATEAFF. CDR3 sequence (DNA): TGCGCCAGCAGCTTCTTACAGGGGAGTGCCACTGAAGCTTTCTTT. The chain employs TRBV5-1 and TRBJ1-1; 7 positions match TRBD1. Trimming removed 2 bases from V and 4 bases from J; junction bases left unmatched: 8. CDR3 size: 15 residues. Per germline, CDR1 SGHRS and CDR2 YFSETQ.

The DNA of the CDR3 is TGTGCCAGTAGTCTAGGGGGGACTTTAACCATCGAAGCTTTCTTT. Protein: CASSLGGTLTIEAFF. J is TRBJ1-1 and V is TRBV19, with D possibly being TRBD1 (6 bases). With 5 bases removed from V and 8 bases from J, the gap between germline ends came to 21 bases. The CDR3 length is 15 residues. Germline assignment: CDR1 LNHDA and CDR2 SQIVND (reference sequence).

This chain uses TRBV6-5 with TRBJ1-2; 8 bases fit TRBD1. The CDR3 totals 15 residues. The V segment lost 8 bases and the J segment 3 bases; nucleotides outside the gene matches: 11. Germline values: CDR1 MNHEY, CDR2 SVGAGI. CDR3 amino acids: CASCRGQGNDYGYTF. The CDR3 DNA reads as TGTGCCAGCTGTAGAGGACAGGGTAATGACTATGGCTACACCTTC.